This T cell receptor (beta chain) was identified during a study of blood T cell repertoires in COVID-19. V lost 5 bases, J lost 7 bases, and 9 bases stayed unmatched. Germline V gene data show CDR1 as MNHEY and CDR2 as SVGAGI. This CDR3 contains 14 residues. Generated by immunoSEQ multiplex PCR, the TCRdb table keeps only in-frame clones and is missing some. The data contain about 190,000 clones, about four fifths of them seen just once; the ten biggest clones take up approximately 6.9%. This TCR was recovered from a man aged 55-75 years with acute or convalescent COVID-19. Specimen: peripheral blood. The genes are TRBV6-5 and TRBJ1-1, with 8 bases that match TRBD1. CDR3 nucleotides: TGTGCCAGCAGTCCTGACGCCGGGACAGGTGAAGCTTTCTTT. It translates to CASSPDAGTGEAFF.